Below are 24 T cell receptor beta chains sequenced from a single sample in a study of shared clonotypes between healthy human individuals. CD45RO-negative CD8 cells positively selected for CCR7 made up the naive population, which excluded terminally differentiated effector memory CD45RA+ cells. Clones were sequenced by immunoSEQ multiplex PCR, and TCRdb holds only the in-frame ones, with some missing. The sample has 760,000 or so clones, roughly 96% seen once. Sequenced input: naive CD8+ T cells sorted from blood. Receptors originate from a man aged 30 to 39 in good health.

The chain uses TRBV27 and TRBJ1-1; D uncertain. V was trimmed by 2 bases and J by 7 bases, leaving 11 bases between them. CDR1 is MNHEY, CDR2 SMNVEV, per germline (reference sequence). This CDR3 is 13 amino acids long. In nucleotides, the CDR3 is TGTGCCAGCAGTTTACGAAGGCAGAGTGAAGCTTTCTTT. Protein product: CASSLRRQSEAFF.

The J gene is TRBJ1-4, the V gene TRBV11-2; tentatively, D is TRBD1 (5 bases). The CDR3 sequence is 14 residues long. Germline assignment: CDR1 SGHAT and CDR2 FQNNGV. Trimming removed 0 bases at V and 7 bases at J, with 9 bases between. CDR3 nucleotide sequence: TGTGCCAGCAGCTTAGAGTGGGACCCTGAAAAACTGTTTTTT. This gives the protein CASSLEWDPEKLFF.

The rearrangement uses TRBV27 and TRBJ2-7, with a possible D match to TRBD1 (7 bases). Trimming shortened V by 5 bases and J by 4 bases, and 18 bases separated the two germline ends. CDR1 and CDR2 from the germline V gene are MNHEY and SMNVEV (reference sequence). This CDR3 spans 15 amino acids. CDR3 DNA sequence: TGTGCCAGCAGTGGCGGGACAGAAAACTTTTACGAGCAGTACTTC. Translation: CASSGGTENFYEQYF.

V gene TRBV28 combines with J gene TRBJ2-5, with 8 bases aligning to TRBD1. The V gene's germline CDR1 is MDHEN and CDR2 SYDVKM. The CDR3 is 15 residues long. V shed 5 bases and J 4 bases; nucleotides not matched to a gene: 9. The CDR3 is CASSKPGGEGETQYF. CDR3 bases: TGTGCCAGCAGTAAACCAGGGGGCGAAGGAGAGACCCAGTACTTC.

CDR3 loop: CSVGDSGQPQHF. The CDR3 DNA reads TGCAGCGTTGGTGATTCGGGTCAGCCCCAGCATTTT. This chain uses TRBV29-1 with TRBJ1-5; no clear D gene. CDR3 size: 12 residues. Trimming stripped 4 bases from V and 6 bases from J, with 10 bases between. Per germline, CDR1 SQVTM and CDR2 ANQGSEA.

This rearrangement joins TRBV11-3 to TRBJ2-7; D gene uncertain. The germline V and J ends were trimmed by 0 bases and 1 base, with 7 bases remaining between them. This CDR3 is built from 14 residues. From germline, CDR1 is SGHNT and CDR2 YENEEA. CDR3 sequence: CASSLDQKSYEQYF. Here the CDR3 DNA reads TGTGCCAGCAGCTTAGATCAGAAATCCTACGAGCAGTACTTC.

The V call is TRBV7-2, the J call TRBJ2-3; D remains unclear. CDR3 length equals 13 residues. Germline-derived CDR1 and CDR2 are SGHTA and FQGNSA. With 8 bases removed from V and 2 bases from J, the gap between germline ends came to 11 bases. As DNA, the CDR3 is TGTGCCAGCCACCGCGCGTACACAGATACGCAGTATTTT. This gives the protein CASHRAYTDTQYF.

The chain uses TRBV2 and TRBJ2-3; the D gene is possibly TRBD2 (6 bases). The germline V gene has CDR1 SNHLY and CDR2 FYNNEI. The length of the CDR3 is 14 residues. V lost 8 bases, J lost 2 bases, and 14 bases lay in between. CDR3 coding DNA: TGTGCCAGCCCGAGACTAGTTCCCACAGATACGCAGTATTTT. As protein: CASPRLVPTDTQYF.

CDR3 sequence: CASSSSGLAGESYNEQFF. The CDR3 region has the DNA TGTGCCAGCAGCTCCTCAGGACTAGCGGGGGAATCCTACAATGAGCAGTTCTTC. The rearrangement joins TRBV5-4 to TRBJ2-1; 13 nucleotides line up with TRBD2. J lost 1 base, V lost 3 bases, and 7 bases had no gene match. Germline V gives CDR1 SGHNT, CDR2 YYREEE (reference sequence). The CDR3 contains 18 residues.

The chain couples TRBV29-1 to TRBJ1-3; D possibly corresponds to TRBD1 (5 bases). Germline CDR1 and CDR2: SQVTM and ANQGSEA. The CDR3 consists of 13 residues. Trimming took off 4 bases at V and 4 bases at J, with 11 bases between the two ends. CDR3 region: CSVAGGLGNTIYF. CDR3 in DNA: TGCAGCGTTGCCGGGGGATTGGGAAACACCATATATTTT.

This chain links TRBV29-1 with TRBJ1-1, with D perhaps matching TRBD1 (6 bases). The V gene lost 5 bases and the J gene lost 10 bases, with 23 bases spanning the gap. CDR1 is SQVTM and CDR2 is ANQGSEA in the germline V gene. This CDR3 has 14 amino acids. The CDR3 nucleotides are TGCAGCGTTATACCGGGACACCTATTGGAGGGAGCTTTCTTT. Encoded protein: CSVIPGHLLEGAFF.

The genes are TRBV30 and TRBJ2-7; TRBD2 matches 8 bases. V trimming: 0 bases; J trimming: 6 bases; junction bases outside the gene matches: 4. The CDR3 is 13 amino acids. Per germline, CDR1 GTSNPN and CDR2 SVGIG (reference sequence). The CDR3: CAWSVSLAGEQYF. The CDR3 coding sequence is TGTGCCTGGAGTGTAAGTCTAGCGGGCGAGCAGTACTTC.

The V call is TRBV6-1, the J call TRBJ2-7, with TRBD1 matching 9 bases. The junction had 7 bases not matched to a gene; V was cut back by 1 base and J by 6 bases. Germline V gene lookup returns CDR1 MNHNS and CDR2 SASEGT. The CDR3 is made up of 15 amino acids. The DNA for the CDR3 is TGTGCCAGCAGTGAAGGGACAGGGGAGAGTGGCGAGCAGTACTTC. Translating it yields CASSEGTGESGEQYF.

This chain links TRBV7-9 with TRBJ2-1; TRBD2 aligns across 12 bases. The CDR3 sequence is 14 residues long. The junction had 3 bases not matched to a gene; V was cut back by 4 bases and J by 8 bases. Germline CDR1 and CDR2: SEHNR and FQNEAQ (reference sequence). CDR3 amino acids: CASSYRLAGDEQFF. The CDR3 region has the DNA TGTGCCAGCAGCTACCGACTAGCGGGAGATGAGCAGTTCTTC.

Regarding this clone: Other DNA sequences in this specimen translate into the identical CDR3. This chain joins TRBV2 and TRBJ2-5; D gene uncertain. Trimming left V 6 bases short and J 1 base short, with 6 bases between. The CDR3 totals 12 residues. Per germline, CDR1 SNHLY and CDR2 FYNNEI. CDR3 nucleotides: TGTGCCAGCAGCGGTCTCCAAGAGACCCAGTACTTC. Translation gives CASSGLQETQYF.

The J gene is TRBJ2-7, the V gene TRBV18; D call uncertain. Trimming took off 8 bases at V and 2 bases at J, with 13 bases between the two ends. CDR3 length: 13 residues. Germline V gene lookup returns CDR1 KGHSH and CDR2 LQKENI. In DNA, the CDR3 is TGTGCCAGCACCCCGTCGGGCGCCTACGAGCAGTACTTC. Protein: CASTPSGAYEQYF. The whole variable domain, remainder taken from reference TRBV18 and TRBJ2-7, is NAGVMQNPRHLVRRRGQEARLRCSPMKGHSHVYWYRQLPEEGLKFMVYLQKENIIDESGMPKERFSAEFPKEGPSILRIQQVVRGDSAAYFCASTPSGAYEQYFGPGTRLTVT.

The chain uses TRBV11-2 and TRBJ2-3, with TRBD2 matching 13 bases. V lost 5 bases, J lost 4 bases, and 9 bases stayed unmatched. The germline CDR1 and CDR2 sequences are SGHAT and FQNNGV. The CDR3 totals 17 residues. CDR3 DNA: TGTGCCAGCAGCCCACTAGCGGGAGGGGGAATGGCAGATACGCAGTATTTT. As protein: CASSPLAGGGMADTQYF.

Of note for this clone: Different DNA sequences within this sample yield the same CDR3. CDR3 bases: TGTGCCAGCAGCTTGACGACAGGTAATGAGCAGTTCTTC. Translated, it gives CASSLTTGNEQFF. This rearrangement joins TRBV7-9 to TRBJ2-1; tentatively, D is TRBD1 (6 bases). The CDR3 has 13 residues. Between the trimmed V and J ends, which lost 3 bases and 7 bases, there was a span of 10 bases. The V gene's germline CDR1 is SEHNR and CDR2 FQNEAQ (reference sequence).

The chain has TRBV10-2 and TRBJ1-1; weak D call: TRBD1 (5 bases). The CDR3 totals 13 residues. V was shortened by 8 bases and J by 6 bases, with 16 bases between the two germline ends. Germline V gene sequence: CDR1 WSHSY, CDR2 SAAADI. Here the CDR3 reads CASASGYPAEAFF. For the CDR3, the DNA is TGCGCCAGCGCGTCAGGGTATCCGGCTGAAGCTTTCTTT.

The V call is TRBV15, the J call TRBJ1-4, with a weak D call TRBD1 (6 bases). V shed 2 bases and J shed 1 base, with 17 bases lying between them. The CDR3 covers 18 residues. Germline loops: CDR1 LNHNV, CDR2 YYDKDF (reference sequence). The CDR3 nucleotides are TGTGCCACCAGCAGATCAGCAGCAGGGGCATTAACTAATGAAAAACTGTTTTTT. Protein: CATSRSAAGALTNEKLFF.

This chain links TRBV4-1 with TRBJ1-5, with D perhaps TRBD1 (5 bases). Germline V gene sequence: CDR1 MGHRA, CDR2 YSYEKL. CDR3 size: 15 residues. The V end lost 0 bases, the J end lost 3 bases, and 9 bases lay between the germline ends. In DNA, the CDR3 is TGCGCCAGCAGCCAAGAGGGGGATCCCAATCAGCCCCAGCATTTT. Translation gives CASSQEGDPNQPQHF.

The chain recombines TRBV11-2 with TRBJ1-2; D ambiguous. This CDR3 comprises 14 residues. With 0 bases removed from V and 6 bases from J, the gap between germline ends came to 11 bases. The germline gives CDR1 SGHAT, CDR2 FQNNGV. Here the CDR3 DNA reads TGTGCCAGCAGCTTAGACCCCCGATTGGATGGCTACACCTTC. The encoded protein is CASSLDPRLDGYTF.

The J gene is TRBJ2-1, the V gene TRBV11-2, with TRBD2 matching 9 bases. Germline CDR1 reads SGHAT; CDR2 reads FQNNGV. The CDR3 totals 18 residues. J was trimmed by 1 base and V by 1 base; bases with no gene match: 8. The CDR3 here is CASSLVGSGSWSYNEQFF. For the CDR3, the DNA is TGTGCCAGCAGCTTAGTAGGTAGCGGGAGTTGGTCCTACAATGAGCAGTTCTTC.

The CDR3 loop reads CASSRSGTSNTGELFF. The CDR3 nucleotides read TGTGCCAGCAGCCGCTCGGGGACATCGAACACCGGGGAGCTGTTTTTT. The chain carries TRBV27 and TRBJ2-2; D may be TRBD1 (6 bases). Trimming took off 6 bases at V and 0 bases at J, with 14 bases between the two ends. This CDR3 comprises 16 residues. In germline, CDR1 is MNHEY, CDR2 SMNVEV (reference sequence).